The sequence of this TCR beta chain was determined in a study of blood T cell repertoires in COVID-19 (dated by TCRdb to about 2020). With regard to the full study: The collaborator samples originated in the United States, Italy and Spain and spanned the acute and convalescent phases of COVID-19. Where available, HLA class I and class II types were taken from metadata supplied by the sample provider and were not determined by assay-based typing. The material from the prospective study consisted of cDNA or gDNA derived from T cells, B-cell-depleted T cells, or PBMCs. The repertoires were released in a freely available public database intended as a resource for research on the immune response to SARS-CoV-2. Samples came from the ongoing ImmuneRACE study (first 160 participants) plus 1,254 subjects from 6 global collaborators. Nearly every sample came with metadata listing a de-identified subject ID, COVID-19 status, age in years and sex. Subjects who had been exposed to COVID-19, were actively infected with it, or had recovered from it provided the deeply sampled blood TCRbeta repertoires that made up the dataset. The full study reports these points: Clinical and demographic metadata were provided uncurated, with the amount varying by source and participant.

The collaborating institutions used their own protocols to collect whole blood in K2EDTA tubes. For TCRbeta analysis, collaborators shipped samples as frozen whole blood, isolated PBMCs, or DNA extracted from either of those sample types. A single count supports this clone. There is no known antigen for this receptor. Base qualities were left out, and no much larger clone turns up one base away. The immunoSEQ Assay, a bias-controlled multiplex PCR, was used to amplify TCRbeta CDR3 regions from genomic DNA. The paper's processing steps were these. The number of nucleated cells in each sample was estimated by amplification of reference gene primers within the assay. Sequence reads were collapsed and filtered to measure the absolute abundance of every unique TCRbeta CDR3 rearrangement. For each sample, productive Simpson clonality was calculated as the square root of Simpson's diversity index across productive rearrangements. In TCRdb, the immuneACCESS table is reduced to in-frame sequences with V and J assigned. These tables do not hold every clone; where another copy was compared, an unresolved V gene accounts for under half, and the others remain unexplained. V, J and clone size are taken as reported in that table, and D and trimming were inferred from the DNA itself. Here the sample has about 160,000 clones; roughly 93% occur a single time. The ten most abundant clones make up about 2% of the sample.

This clonotype originated in a young man with acute or convalescent COVID-19. The material sequenced was peripheral blood.

The CDR3 protein sequence reads: CASSQGTSGSYEQFF. The DNA sequence is as follows: TGCGCCAGCAGCCAAGGGACTAGCGGGAGCTATGAGCAGTTCTTC. The chain links TRBV5-1 with TRBJ2-1, with TRBD2 identical over 14 junction bases. Taken from cysteine to phenylalanine, the CDR3 has 15 residues. Here the CDR3 DNA is all that survives: 45 bases in frame from base 1. Here V drops 4 bases and J drops 8 bases, and the junction holds 5 bases not matched to any gene. CDR1 and CDR2 are read off the germline V gene as SGHRS and YFSETQ.